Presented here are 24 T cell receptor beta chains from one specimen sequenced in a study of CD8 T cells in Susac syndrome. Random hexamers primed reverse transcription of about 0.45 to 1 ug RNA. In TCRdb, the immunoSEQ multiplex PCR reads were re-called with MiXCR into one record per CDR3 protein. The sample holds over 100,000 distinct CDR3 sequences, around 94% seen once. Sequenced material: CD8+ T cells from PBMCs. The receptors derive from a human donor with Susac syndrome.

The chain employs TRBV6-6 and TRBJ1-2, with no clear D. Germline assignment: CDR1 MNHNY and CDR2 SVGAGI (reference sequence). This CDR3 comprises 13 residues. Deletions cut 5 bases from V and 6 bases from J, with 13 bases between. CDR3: CASSPNFGDGYTF. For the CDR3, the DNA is TGTGCCAGCAGTCCAAACTTTGGGGATGGCTACACCTTC.

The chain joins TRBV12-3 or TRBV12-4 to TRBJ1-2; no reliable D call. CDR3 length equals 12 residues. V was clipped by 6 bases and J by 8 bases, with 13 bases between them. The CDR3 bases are TGTGCCAGCAGCCCACTAGTGGGCGGCTACACCTTC. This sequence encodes CASSPLVGGYTF.

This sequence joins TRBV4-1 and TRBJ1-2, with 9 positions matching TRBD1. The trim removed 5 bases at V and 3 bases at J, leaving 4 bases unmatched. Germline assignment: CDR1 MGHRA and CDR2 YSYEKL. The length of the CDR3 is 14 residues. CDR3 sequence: CASSYRTGDYGYTF. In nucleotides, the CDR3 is TGCGCCAGCAGCTACCGGACAGGGGACTATGGCTACACCTTC.

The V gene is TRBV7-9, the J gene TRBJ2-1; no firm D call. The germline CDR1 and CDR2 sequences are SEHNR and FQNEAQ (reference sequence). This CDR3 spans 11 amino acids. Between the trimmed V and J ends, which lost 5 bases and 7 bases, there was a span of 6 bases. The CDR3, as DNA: TGTGCCAGCAGCGCCGGAAATGAGCAGTTCTTC. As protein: CASSAGNEQFF.

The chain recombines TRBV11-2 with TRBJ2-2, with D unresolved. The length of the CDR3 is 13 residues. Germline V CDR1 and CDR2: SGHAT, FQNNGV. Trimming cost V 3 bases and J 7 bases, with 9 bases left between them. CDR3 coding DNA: TGTGCCAGCAGCTTCTTTTCGGACGGGGAGCTGTTTTTT. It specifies CASSFFSDGELFF.

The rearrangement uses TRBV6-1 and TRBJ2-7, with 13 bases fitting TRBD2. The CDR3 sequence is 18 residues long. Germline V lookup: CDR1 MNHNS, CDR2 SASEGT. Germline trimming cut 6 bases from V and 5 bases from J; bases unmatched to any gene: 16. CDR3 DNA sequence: TGTGCCAGCAGAAAACTACTAGCGGGGGGGCCGAGAGGCGACGAGCAGTACTTC. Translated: CASRKLLAGGPRGDEQYF.

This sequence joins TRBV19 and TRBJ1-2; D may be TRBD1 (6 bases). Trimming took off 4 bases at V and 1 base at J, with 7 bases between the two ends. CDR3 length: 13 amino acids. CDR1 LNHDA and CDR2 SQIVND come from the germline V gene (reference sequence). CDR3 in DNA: TGTGCCAGTAGTAAGGACAGTAACTATGGCTACACCTTC. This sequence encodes CASSKDSNYGYTF. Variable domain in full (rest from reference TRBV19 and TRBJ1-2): DGGITQSPKYLFRKEGQNVTLSCEQNLNHDAMYWYRQDPGQGLRLIYYSQIVNDFQKGDIAEGYSVSREKKESFPLTVTSAQKNPTAFYLCASSKDSNYGYTFGSGTRLTVV.

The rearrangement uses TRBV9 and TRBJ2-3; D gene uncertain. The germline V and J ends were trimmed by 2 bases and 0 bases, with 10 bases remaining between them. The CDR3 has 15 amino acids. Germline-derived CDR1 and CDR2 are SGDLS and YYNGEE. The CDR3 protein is CASSVYGGSTDTQYF. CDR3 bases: TGTGCCAGCAGCGTCTACGGCGGTAGCACAGATACGCAGTATTTT.

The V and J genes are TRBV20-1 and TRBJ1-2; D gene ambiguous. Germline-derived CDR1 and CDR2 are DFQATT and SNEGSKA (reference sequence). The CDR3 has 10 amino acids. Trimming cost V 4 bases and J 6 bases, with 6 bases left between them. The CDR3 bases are TGCAGTGCTATCAGAGATGGCTACACCTTC. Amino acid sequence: CSAIRDGYTF.

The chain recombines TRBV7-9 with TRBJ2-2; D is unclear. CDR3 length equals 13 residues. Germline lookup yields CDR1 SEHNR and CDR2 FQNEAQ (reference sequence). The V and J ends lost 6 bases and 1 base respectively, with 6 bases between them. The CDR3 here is CASRAVNTGELFF. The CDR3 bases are TGTGCCAGCAGAGCAGTGAACACCGGGGAGCTGTTTTTT.

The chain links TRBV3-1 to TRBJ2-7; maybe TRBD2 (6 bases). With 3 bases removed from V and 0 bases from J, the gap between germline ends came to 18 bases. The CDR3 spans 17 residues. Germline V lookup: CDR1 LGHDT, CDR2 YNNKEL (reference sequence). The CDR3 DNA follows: TGTGCCAGCAGCCACCCGACCGGCGGGGTTAGCTCCTACGAGCAGTACTTC. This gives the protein CASSHPTGGVSSYEQYF.

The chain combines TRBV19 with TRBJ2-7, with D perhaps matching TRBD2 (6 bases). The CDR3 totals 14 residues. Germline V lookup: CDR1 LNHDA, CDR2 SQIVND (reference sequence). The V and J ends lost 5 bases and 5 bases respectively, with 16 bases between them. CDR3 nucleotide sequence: TGTGCCAGTAGTCTCGTGGAGGGTAGTAACGAGCAGTACTTC. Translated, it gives CASSLVEGSNEQYF.

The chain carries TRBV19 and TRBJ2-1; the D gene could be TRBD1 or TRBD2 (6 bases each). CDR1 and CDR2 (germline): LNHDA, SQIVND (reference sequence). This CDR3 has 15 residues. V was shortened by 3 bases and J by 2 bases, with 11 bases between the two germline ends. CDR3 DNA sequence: TGTGCCAGTAGTATCTCTCGGGGGCCCTACAATGAGCAGTTCTTC. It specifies CASSISRGPYNEQFF.

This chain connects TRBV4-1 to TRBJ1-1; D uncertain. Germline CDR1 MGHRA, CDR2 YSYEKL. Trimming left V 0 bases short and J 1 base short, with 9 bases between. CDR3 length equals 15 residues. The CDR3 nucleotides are TGCGCCAGCAGCCAAGAACCGGGAGGGAACACTGAAGCTTTCTTT. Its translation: CASSQEPGGNTEAFF.

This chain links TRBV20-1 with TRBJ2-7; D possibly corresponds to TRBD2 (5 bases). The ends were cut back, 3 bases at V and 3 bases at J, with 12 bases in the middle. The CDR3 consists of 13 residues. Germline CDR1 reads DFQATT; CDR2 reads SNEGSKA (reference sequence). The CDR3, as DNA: TGCAGTGCTAGTGCAGCGGTAGGCTACGAGCAGTACTTC. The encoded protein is CSASAAVGYEQYF.

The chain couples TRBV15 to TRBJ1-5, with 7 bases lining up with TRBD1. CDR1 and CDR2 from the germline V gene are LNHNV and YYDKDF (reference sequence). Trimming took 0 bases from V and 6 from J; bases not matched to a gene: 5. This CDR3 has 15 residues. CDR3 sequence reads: CATSREGRGSQPQHF. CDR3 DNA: TGTGCCACCAGCAGAGAAGGCAGGGGGAGTCAGCCCCAGCATTTT.

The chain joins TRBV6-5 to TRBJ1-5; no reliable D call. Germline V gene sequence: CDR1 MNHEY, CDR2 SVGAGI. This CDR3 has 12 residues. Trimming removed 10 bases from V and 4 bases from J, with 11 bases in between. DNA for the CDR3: TGTGCCACCGGGGTGCGGAATCAGCCCCAGCATTTT. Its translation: CATGVRNQPQHF.

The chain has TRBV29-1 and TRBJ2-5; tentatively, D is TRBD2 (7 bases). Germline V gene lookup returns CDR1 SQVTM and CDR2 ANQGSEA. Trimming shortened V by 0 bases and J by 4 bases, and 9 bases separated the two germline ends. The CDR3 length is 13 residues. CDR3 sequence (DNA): TGCAGCGTTGAAGAAGGGGGGGGAGAGACCCAGTACTTC. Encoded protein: CSVEEGGGETQYF.

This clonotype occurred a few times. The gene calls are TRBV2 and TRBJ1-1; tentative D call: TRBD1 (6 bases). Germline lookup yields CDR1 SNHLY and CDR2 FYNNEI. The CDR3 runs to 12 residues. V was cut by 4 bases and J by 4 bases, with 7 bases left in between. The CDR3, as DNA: TGTGCCAGCAGTGCCAGGGGCACTGAAGCTTTCTTT. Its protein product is CASSARGTEAFF. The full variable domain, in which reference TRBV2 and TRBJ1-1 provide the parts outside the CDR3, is EPEVTQTPSHQVTQMGQEVILRCVPISNHLYFYWYRQILGQKVEFLVSFYNNEISEKSEIFDDQFSVERPDGSNFTLKIRSTKLEDSAMYFCASSARGTEAFFGQGTRLTVV.

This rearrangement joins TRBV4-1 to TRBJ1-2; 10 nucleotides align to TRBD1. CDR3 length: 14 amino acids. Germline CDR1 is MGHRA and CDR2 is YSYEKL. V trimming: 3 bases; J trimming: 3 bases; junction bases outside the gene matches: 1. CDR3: CASSQGQGHYGYTF. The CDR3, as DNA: TGCGCCAGCAGCCAGGGACAGGGGCACTATGGCTACACCTTC.

The CDR3, as DNA: TGTGCCAGCAGCGCGGGACCGGGACCGCGATACGAGCAGTACTTC. Its translation is CASSAGPGPRYEQYF. J is TRBJ2-7 and V is TRBV5-6; D might be TRBD2 (6 bases). Trimming removed 4 bases at V and 4 bases at J, with 18 bases between. This CDR3 has 15 amino acids. Germline loops: CDR1 SGHDT, CDR2 YYEEEE.

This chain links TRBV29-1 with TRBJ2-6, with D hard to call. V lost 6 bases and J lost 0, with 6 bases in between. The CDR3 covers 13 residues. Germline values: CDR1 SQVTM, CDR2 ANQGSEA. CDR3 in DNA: TGCAGCGTACTGGGCTCTGGGGCCAACGTCCTGACTTTC. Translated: CSVLGSGANVLTF. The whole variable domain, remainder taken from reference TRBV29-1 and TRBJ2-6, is SAVISQKPSRDICQRGTSLTIQCQVDSQVTMMFWYRQQPGQSLTLIATANQGSEATYESGFVIDKFPISRPNLTFSTLTVSNMSPEDSSIYLCSVLGSGANVLTFGAGSRLTVL.

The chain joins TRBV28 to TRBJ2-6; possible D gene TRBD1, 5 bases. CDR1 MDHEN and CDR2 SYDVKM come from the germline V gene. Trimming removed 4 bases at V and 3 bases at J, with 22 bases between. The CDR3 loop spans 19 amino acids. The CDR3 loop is CASSSVGLNSDIGANVLTF. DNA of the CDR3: TGTGCCAGCAGTTCAGTCGGTCTGAATTCGGACATTGGGGCCAACGTCCTGACTTTC.

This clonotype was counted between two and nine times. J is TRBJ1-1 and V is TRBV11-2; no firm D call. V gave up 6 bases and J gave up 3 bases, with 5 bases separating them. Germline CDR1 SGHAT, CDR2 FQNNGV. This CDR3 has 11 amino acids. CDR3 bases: TGTGCCAGCAGTACCTACACTGAAGCTTTCTTT. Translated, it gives CASSTYTEAFF.